Following are 28 T cell receptor beta chains from one sample sequenced in a study of cytomegalovirus exposure and HLA in healthy donors. PCR used 60 Vbeta primers and 13 Jbeta primers. Using immunoSEQ multiplex PCR, the repertoire was profiled, and TCRdb retains in-frame clones only, with some absent. The table has fewer than 200,000 clones, approximately 76% seen once; the top ten hold 4.5% to 5.5%. The sequenced sample was PBMCs. All receptors derive from a woman aged 18-29 years in good health and CMV-seropositive.

The chain recombines TRBV5-6 with TRBJ2-1, with TRBD2 as a possible D gene (7 bases). Trimming took off 4 bases at V and 14 bases at J, with 16 bases between the two ends. The CDR3 has 12 residues. CDR1 is SGHDT, CDR2 YYEEEE, per germline. The CDR3 DNA reads TGTGCCAGCAGCCCGGGGGGCCGACTGGAGTTCTTC. This sequence encodes CASSPGGRLEFF.

CDR3 sequence: CASSLAVGNQPQHF. The DNA of the CDR3 is TGTGCCAGTAGTTTGGCGGTAGGCAATCAGCCCCAGCATTTT. The chain links TRBV19 to TRBJ1-5; no clear D gene. The CDR3 totals 14 residues. Trimming shortened V by 5 bases and J by 2 bases, and 10 bases separated the two germline ends. Germline V gene sequence: CDR1 LNHDA, CDR2 SQIVND (reference sequence).

This clone occurred a few times. V is TRBV5-1 and J is TRBJ2-3; the match to TRBD2 covers 9 bases. The CDR3 runs 16 residues. In germline, CDR1 is SGHRS, CDR2 YFSETQ. The J segment lost 3 bases and the V segment lost 0 bases, leaving 5 bases of the junction unmatched. DNA of the CDR3: TGCGCCAGCAGCTTGGTACGCGGGGGGGCGACAGATACGCAGTATTTT. Translated: CASSLVRGGATDTQYF.

The CDR3: CASSYSRQGRDEQFF. Written as DNA, the CDR3 is TGTGCCAGCAGTTACTCGAGGCAGGGAAGGGATGAGCAGTTCTTC. The V call is TRBV6-5, the J call TRBJ2-1; a possible D gene is TRBD1 (5 bases). The V gene's germline CDR1 is MNHEY and CDR2 SVGAGI. The CDR3 sequence is 15 residues long. Trimming removed 0 bases from V and 8 bases from J, with 14 bases in between.

This chain's CDR3 is CASSFTGFTEAFF. CDR3 nucleotides: TGTGCCAGCAGCTTTACAGGGTTTACTGAAGCTTTCTTT. The chain uses TRBV5-5 and TRBJ1-1, with D perhaps TRBD1 (6 bases). This CDR3 has 13 residues. Trimming pared 2 bases from V and 5 bases from J, leaving 10 bases between. CDR1 is SGHKS, CDR2 YYEKEE, per germline (reference sequence). The variable domain in full, with the rest retrieved from reference TRBV5-5 and TRBJ1-1, is DAGVTQSPTHLIKTRGQQVTLRCSPISGHKSVSWYQQVLGQGPQFIFQYYEKEERGRGNFPDRFSARQFPNYSSELNVNALLLGDSALYLCASSFTGFTEAFFGQGTRLTVV.

The gene calls are TRBV6-1 and TRBJ1-2; D gene unclear. Germline lookup yields CDR1 MNHNS and CDR2 SASEGT. The germline V and J ends were trimmed by 2 bases and 0 bases, with 10 bases remaining between them. The CDR3 length is 15 residues. DNA for the CDR3: TGTGCCAGCAGTGAATATCTAACGGCTAACTATGGCTACACCTTC. Translating gives CASSEYLTANYGYTF.

The J gene is TRBJ2-7, the V gene TRBV4-3, with 12 bases identical to TRBD1. The CDR3 has 16 amino acids. CDR1 and CDR2 from the germline V gene are LGHNA and YSLEER. With V trimmed by 4 bases and J by 4 bases, 8 bases remained unmatched. CDR3 in amino acids: CASSLNPGQGAYEQYF. The CDR3, as DNA: TGCGCCAGCAGCCTTAATCCGGGACAGGGGGCGTACGAGCAGTACTTC.

The genes are TRBV11-2 and TRBJ1-1, with D tentatively TRBD1 (6 bases). The germline gives CDR1 SGHAT, CDR2 FQNNGV. Trimming took 5 bases from V and 3 from J, leaving 13 bases between them. The length of the CDR3 is 14 residues. CDR3 residues: CASSTTPGDTEAFF. The CDR3 nucleotides read TGTGCCAGCAGCACCACCCCAGGGGACACTGAAGCTTTCTTT. The whole variable domain, filled in from reference TRBV11-2 and TRBJ1-1, reads EAGVAQSPRYKIIEKRQSVAFWCNPISGHATLYWYQQILGQGPKLLIQFQNNGVVDDSQLPKDRFSAERLKGVDSTLKIQPAKLEDSAVYLCASSTTPGDTEAFFGQGTRLTVV.

V usage is TRBV27 and J usage is TRBJ2-1; D perhaps matches TRBD2 (6 bases). Trimming removed 7 bases from V and 10 bases from J, with 11 bases in between. The CDR3 spans 11 residues. Germline V gene sequence: CDR1 MNHEY, CDR2 SMNVEV (reference sequence). The CDR3: CASIRGREQFF. In nucleotides, the CDR3 is TGTGCCAGCATCCGGGGGAGGGAGCAGTTCTTC.

In its sample, this clone was seen a few times. The rearrangement joins TRBV6-1 to TRBJ2-3, with TRBD2 identical over 7 bases. V was pared by 8 bases and J by 4 bases, with 9 bases of the junction left unmatched. There are 14 residues in the CDR3. Germline V gene data show CDR1 as MNHNS and CDR2 as SASEGT. The CDR3 DNA follows: TGTGCCAGCCTTGGGGGGGGGAACGCAGATACGCAGTATTTT. Amino acids: CASLGGGNADTQYF.

This clone was recorded only once. The chain combines TRBV30 with TRBJ1-6; TRBD1 aligns across 12 bases. The junction had 9 bases not matched to a gene; V was cut back by 4 bases and J by 2 bases. CDR1 and CDR2 (germline): GTSNPN, SVGIG (reference sequence). There are 18 residues in the CDR3. CDR3 nucleotide sequence: TGTGCCTGGAACTCCGGGACAGGGGGCCGTACCTATAATTCACCCCTCCACTTT. It is translated as CAWNSGTGGRTYNSPLHF.

V gene TRBV6-6 combines with J gene TRBJ2-5, with 8 bases lining up with TRBD2. In germline, CDR1 is MNHNY, CDR2 SVGAGI (reference sequence). Germline trimming cut 6 bases from V and 2 bases from J; bases unmatched to any gene: 11. This CDR3 is built from 16 residues. In nucleotides, the CDR3 is TGTGCCAGCAGCCTGATTGTAGCGGGGAAACAAGAGACCCAGTACTTC. This codes for CASSLIVAGKQETQYF.

This sequence joins TRBV10-1 and TRBJ1-4; TRBD1 might be the D (5 bases). Trimming cost V 0 bases and J 0 bases, with 14 bases left between them. The length of the CDR3 is 18 residues. Germline V lookup: CDR1 WNHNN, CDR2 SYGVQD (reference sequence). The DNA for the CDR3 is TGCGCCAGCAGTGAGTCGGAGTGGACAATACCAACTAATGAAAAACTGTTTTTT. This sequence encodes CASSESEWTIPTNEKLFF.

The chain carries TRBV9 and TRBJ2-1, with D tentatively TRBD2 (5 bases). The V and J ends lost 1 base and 5 bases respectively, with 19 bases between them. This CDR3 has 17 amino acids. CDR1 SGDLS and CDR2 YYNGEE come from the germline V gene. CDR3 amino acids: CASSVLPGNLRDNEQFF. The CDR3 nucleotides are TGTGCCAGCAGCGTACTCCCCGGTAATCTGAGGGACAATGAGCAGTTCTTC.

The rearrangement joins TRBV5-8 to TRBJ1-4; a possible D gene is TRBD1 (6 bases). Germline CDR1 SGHTS, CDR2 YDEGEE. Trimming pared 4 bases from V and 0 bases from J, leaving 13 bases between. This CDR3 is built from 16 residues. This CDR3 reads CASSPGQTATNEKLFF. The CDR3, as DNA: TGTGCCAGCAGCCCCGGACAGACTGCAACTAATGAAAAACTGTTTTTT.

The chain is built from TRBV6-4 and TRBJ1-1; TRBD1 matches at 9 bases. CDR3 length: 19 residues. Unmatched junction bases numbered 19, after V lost 6 bases and J lost 2 bases. Per the germline V gene, CDR1 is MRHNA and CDR2 is SNTAGT. Here the CDR3 DNA reads TGTGCCAGCAGGATTCTACAGGGGGCTAGCCGAGATGCTAACACTGAAGCTTTCTTT. Encoded protein: CASRILQGASRDANTEAFF.

The chain has TRBV7-9 and TRBJ2-5, with D unclear. CDR3 size: 14 residues. Trimming removed 1 base at V and 5 bases at J, with 11 bases between. CDR1 SEHNR and CDR2 FQNEAQ come from the germline V gene (reference sequence). The CDR3 DNA reads as TGTGCCAGCAGCTTAGGAGTCGTCGGGGAGACCCAGTACTTC. This gives the protein CASSLGVVGETQYF. Using reference TRBV7-9 and TRBJ2-5 for the parts outside the CDR3, the full variable domain is DTGVSQNPRHKITKRGQNVTFRCDPISEHNRLYWYRQTLGQGPEFLTYFQNEAQLEKSRLLSDRFSAERPKGSFSTLEIQRTEQGDSAMYLCASSLGVVGETQYFGPGTRLLVL.

Concerning this clone itself: The sample carries other DNA sequences with the same CDR3. The V gene is TRBV11-2, the J gene TRBJ2-3, with 11 bases that match TRBD2. Per germline, CDR1 SGHAT and CDR2 FQNNGV. This CDR3 region has 16 residues. Losses at the gene ends were 1 base for V and 0 bases for J; bases not matched to a gene: 0. The DNA of the CDR3 is TGTGCCAGCAGCTTAGGACTAGCGGGGAGCACAGATACGCAGTATTTT. It specifies CASSLGLAGSTDTQYF.

The genes are TRBV7-2 and TRBJ2-2; TRBD1 agrees at 8 bases. CDR1 and CDR2 (germline): SGHTA, FQGNSA. V shed 0 bases, J shed 7 bases, and the junction held 7 bases outside the gene matches. This CDR3 is built from 16 residues. CDR3 sequence reads: CASSLARTGLVGELFF. The DNA of the CDR3 is TGTGCCAGCAGCTTAGCACGGACAGGGCTTGTCGGGGAGCTGTTTTTT.

V usage is TRBV4-1 and J usage is TRBJ1-1, with D perhaps matching TRBD1 (5 bases). The CDR3 extends over 16 amino acids. Trimming left V 6 bases short and J 1 base short, with 18 bases between. CDR1 MGHRA and CDR2 YSYEKL come from the germline V gene. As DNA, the CDR3 is TGCGCCAGCAGGGCGGGGAAAGCAAGGGGGAACACTGAAGCTTTCTTT. Its protein is CASRAGKARGNTEAFF.

The chain recombines TRBV18 with TRBJ1-1; weak D call: TRBD1 (5 bases). Trimming removed 6 bases from V and 5 bases from J, with 19 bases in between. Germline assignment: CDR1 KGHSH and CDR2 LQKENI. The CDR3 extends over 15 amino acids. The CDR3 spells CASSDYGAAKTEAFF. CDR3 bases: TGTGCCAGCTCCGATTATGGGGCGGCAAAGACTGAAGCTTTCTTT.

This clone was observed once. This rearrangement joins TRBV27 to TRBJ2-1, with TRBD2 matching over 7 bases. J gave up 2 bases and V 1 base, and 11 bases lay outside the gene matches. Germline CDR1 and CDR2: MNHEY and SMNVEV (reference sequence). This CDR3 has 18 amino acids. In DNA form, the CDR3 reads TGTGCCAGCAGTTTATTAAGGGCAAGCGGGGTCCCCTACAATGAGCAGTTCTTC. Its protein product is CASSLLRASGVPYNEQFF.

The rearrangement links TRBV5-1 to TRBJ2-3, with a tentative D call TRBD2 (5 bases). Germline lookup yields CDR1 SGHRS and CDR2 YFSETQ. V lost 2 bases to trimming and J lost 0 bases, with 7 bases between them. The CDR3 loop spans 14 amino acids. Written as DNA, the CDR3 is TGCGCCAGCAGCTTCGCGGGTAGCACAGATACGCAGTATTTT. It translates to CASSFAGSTDTQYF.

The chain uses TRBV7-6 and TRBJ2-7, with TRBD2 identical over 9 bases. Germline values: CDR1 SGHVS, CDR2 FNYEAQ. J was trimmed by 6 bases and V by 1 base; bases with no gene match: 7. The CDR3 length is 15 residues. CDR3 DNA: TGTGCCAGCAGCTTAGGGGGCGGGGGGGCTGGCGAGCAGTACTTC. Amino acid sequence: CASSLGGGGAGEQYF.

This sequence joins TRBV4-2 and TRBJ2-2, with D hard to call. Germline V CDR1 and CDR2: LGHNA, YNFKEQ. V lost 4 bases and J 1 base, leaving 13 bases between the germline ends. CDR3 length: 16 residues. The chain's CDR3 is CASSRHIEENTGELFF. The CDR3 DNA is TGTGCCAGCAGCCGCCATATCGAGGAGAACACCGGGGAGCTGTTTTTT.

This chain links TRBV19 with TRBJ2-3; unclear D gene. The germline CDR1 and CDR2 sequences are LNHDA and SQIVND (reference sequence). The CDR3 spans 15 residues. The V gene lost 6 bases and the J gene lost 0 bases, with 13 bases spanning the gap. CDR3 loop: CASRPTAPSTDTQYF. DNA for the CDR3: TGTGCCAGTAGGCCAACAGCCCCTAGCACAGATACGCAGTATTTT. Full variable domain (remainder filled in from reference TRBV19 and TRBJ2-3): DGGITQSPKYLFRKEGQNVTLSCEQNLNHDAMYWYRQDPGQGLRLIYYSQIVNDFQKGDIAEGYSVSREKKESFPLTVTSAQKNPTAFYLCASRPTAPSTDTQYFGPGTRLTVL.

The chain is built from TRBV15 and TRBJ2-3; 7 bases fit TRBD1. V gave up 4 bases and J gave up 0 bases; unmatched junction bases: 10. This CDR3 region has 17 residues. Germline V gene sequence: CDR1 LNHNV, CDR2 YYDKDF (reference sequence). DNA for the CDR3: TGTGCCACCAGCATATCTACGACAGGGATTAGCACAGATACGCAGTATTTT. Its translation is CATSISTTGISTDTQYF.

This clone was recorded a few times. The chain couples TRBV5-5 to TRBJ2-7, with D maybe TRBD1 (6 bases). Germline assignment: CDR1 SGHKS and CDR2 YYEKEE (reference sequence). Trimming took off 2 bases at V and 0 bases at J, with 12 bases between the two ends. This CDR3 region has 15 residues. The CDR3 DNA reads as TGTGCCAGCAGCTTCGCCGACAGGAGCTCCTACGAGCAGTACTTC. Residues: CASSFADRSSYEQYF.